This T cell receptor (beta chain) was identified during a study of blood T cell repertoires in COVID-19. Study overall: Samples of COVID-19 (acute and convalescent) were obtained from the United States, Italy and Spain. Sources were T cells, B-cell-depleted T cells, or PBMCs; the material itself was cDNA or gDNA.

Trimming cost V 5 bases and J 4 bases; bases outside gene matches: 8. CDR1 is SGHTA, CDR2 FQGNSA, per germline. The CDR3 length is 15 residues. Authors' analysis steps: Using reference gene primer amplification, nucleated cell counts were estimated. TCRdb keeps only in-frame clones here, not all; method: immunoSEQ multiplex PCR. The V and J calls and clone size were taken over from that table, and D and trimming were inferred from the DNA. The top ten clones hold about 3.5% of a sample with about 190,000 clones, approximately 84% of them seen once. The age range of participants was 18 to 89 years, with residence in approximately 25 US areas. This clone was counted only a few times.

This sequence originates from a woman in her twenties or thirties who had recovered from COVID-19. The rearrangement uses TRBV7-2 and TRBJ2-5, with 9 bases lining up with TRBD1. Sequenced input: PBMCs or T cells enriched from blood (not recorded which). The CDR3 protein is CASSVNRDRVETQYF. CDR3 sequence (DNA): TGTGCCAGCAGCGTAAACCGGGACAGGGTAGAGACCCAGTACTTC.